Below are 17 T cell receptor beta chains sequenced from a single sample in a study of OX40 agonist ivuxolimab in advanced cancers. Some clones are missing from TCRdb's copy, which holds only in-frame ones; the method was immunoSEQ multiplex PCR. The sample records some 8,800 clones, almost 90% being singletons. Sequencing used CD4+ or CD8+ T cells sorted from blood, obtained in a trial of the OX40 agonist ivuxolimab. The source of these receptors is an adult with an advanced solid tumor such as melanoma, head and neck, liver or kidney cancer.

The chain combines TRBV4-1 with TRBJ2-7; 9 bases fit TRBD2. The CDR3 has 17 amino acids. Trimming cost V 1 base and J 0 bases; bases outside gene matches: 7. CDR1 is MGHRA and CDR2 is YSYEKL in the germline V gene. The chain's CDR3 is CASSQGGASGVSYEQYF. The CDR3 DNA reads TGCGCCAGCAGCCAAGGTGGGGCTAGCGGGGTCTCCTACGAGCAGTACTTC.

The V gene is TRBV10-3, the J gene TRBJ2-1; a possible D gene is TRBD1 (5 bases). In germline, CDR1 is ENHRY, CDR2 SYGVKD. The V end lost 2 bases, the J end lost 0 bases, and 11 bases lay between the germline ends. The CDR3 covers 16 residues. CDR3 residues: CAISEGGHNSYNEQFF. The CDR3 nucleotides read TGTGCCATCAGTGAGGGTGGACATAACTCCTACAATGAGCAGTTCTTC.

The DNA for the CDR3 is TGCGCCAGCAGCTTGCCCCGGGCCCGCAGGGGGGGGGCGGGCGAAGCAGGAGAGACCCAGTACTTC. Its translation is CASSLPRARRGGAGEAGETQYF. The gene calls are TRBV5-1 and TRBJ2-5; D is possibly TRBD1 or TRBD2 (7 bases each). Germline CDR1 SGHRS, CDR2 YFSETQ. Trimming shortened V by 1 base and J by 4 bases, and 35 bases separated the two germline ends. The CDR3 sequence is 22 residues long.

This clone appeared once. The same CDR3 also results from other DNA sequences found in this sample. V and J are TRBV4-1 and TRBJ1-4; D possibly corresponds to TRBD1 (6 bases). CDR1 is MGHRA, CDR2 YSYEKL, per germline. This CDR3 has 15 residues. Trimming pared 0 bases from V and 4 bases from J, leaving 9 bases between. The CDR3 region has the DNA TGCGCCAGCAGCCAAGATGGGGGCGTTAATGAAAAACTGTTTTTT. As protein: CASSQDGGVNEKLFF.

This chain uses TRBV7-9 with TRBJ2-2, with a possible D match to TRBD1 (6 bases). Trimming pared 4 bases from V and 6 bases from J, leaving 18 bases between. The V gene's germline CDR1 is SEHNR and CDR2 FQNEAQ (reference sequence). The length of the CDR3 is 16 residues. The CDR3 region is CASSSPGAGVPGELFF. For the CDR3, the DNA is TGTGCCAGCAGCTCACCTGGGGCAGGGGTGCCCGGGGAGCTGTTTTTT.

V is TRBV9 and J is TRBJ2-4, with a tentative D call TRBD2 (6 bases). The CDR3 has 21 amino acids. Germline V gives CDR1 SGDLS, CDR2 YYNGEE. V dropped 4 bases and J dropped 1 base, with 30 bases sitting between them. CDR3 nucleotide sequence: TGTGCCAGCAGCCGCGGAAGACCCCCTCGCGGGATCCCGTGGGCCAAAAACATTCAGTACTTC. Translation: CASSRGRPPRGIPWAKNIQYF.

The CDR3 region is CASTGGSSYEQYF. Written as DNA, the CDR3 is TGTGCCAGCACCGGGGGGAGCTCCTACGAGCAGTACTTC. The chain joins TRBV2 to TRBJ2-7; 7 bases match TRBD2. J lost 0 bases, V lost 7 bases, and 3 bases had no gene match. CDR1 and CDR2 (germline): SNHLY, FYNNEI. The CDR3 runs 13 residues.

The chain is built from TRBV28 and TRBJ2-1; D gene unclear. V gave up 7 bases and J gave up 4 bases, with 8 bases separating them. This CDR3 region has 12 residues. Germline CDR1 and CDR2: MDHEN and SYDVKM. Here the CDR3 reads CASILTYNEQFF. The DNA for the CDR3 is TGTGCCAGCATTCTCACTTACAATGAGCAGTTCTTC.

The V and J genes are TRBV7-8 and TRBJ1-5; the D gene is possibly TRBD1 (5 bases). The germline V gene has CDR1 SGHVS and CDR2 FQNEAQ. This CDR3 has 15 residues. The V end was cut by 2 bases, the J end by 4 bases, with 12 bases between. CDR3 amino acids: CASSLYGQGNQPQHF. The CDR3 nucleotides read TGTGCCAGCAGCTTATATGGTCAGGGAAATCAGCCCCAGCATTTT.

This rearrangement joins TRBV5-6 to TRBJ2-7, with D unresolved. V lost 4 bases and J 3 bases, leaving 8 bases between the germline ends. This CDR3 spans 12 amino acids. Germline assignment: CDR1 SGHDT and CDR2 YYEEEE. The CDR3 sequence: CASSPDGYEQYF. CDR3 DNA sequence: TGTGCCAGCAGCCCGGACGGCTACGAGCAGTACTTC.

V is TRBV19 and J is TRBJ1-2; D unresolved. Germline CDR1 is LNHDA and CDR2 is SQIVND (reference sequence). Trimming cost V 2 bases and J 5 bases, with 12 bases left between them. The CDR3 sequence is 14 residues long. The CDR3 region has the DNA TGTGCCAGTAGTATAACTCAGGAAAGATATGGCTACACCTTC. It yields the protein CASSITQERYGYTF. The full variable domain, in which reference TRBV19 and TRBJ1-2 provide the parts outside the CDR3, is DGGITQSPKYLFRKEGQNVTLSCEQNLNHDAMYWYRQDPGQGLRLIYYSQIVNDFQKGDIAEGYSVSREKKESFPLTVTSAQKNPTAFYLCASSITQERYGYTFGSGTRLTVV.

This clone has a single count. The chain links TRBV19 to TRBJ1-4; a weak D match, TRBD1 (6 bases). Germline CDR1 and CDR2: LNHDA and SQIVND (reference sequence). The CDR3 is 14 residues long. For the CDR3, the DNA is TGTGCGAGCGCAAGGGGGACAACTAATGAAAAACTGTTTTTT. Translation: CASARGTTNEKLFF.

V is TRBV6-5 and J is TRBJ1-2; no clear D. Germline-derived CDR1 and CDR2 are MNHEY and SVGAGI. The CDR3 consists of 15 residues. Trimming removed 0 bases from V and 7 bases from J, with 15 bases in between. This chain's CDR3 is CASSYSPLHRSGYTF. CDR3 bases: TGTGCCAGCAGTTACTCACCGTTACATCGCTCTGGCTACACCTTC.

The chain combines TRBV7-8 with TRBJ2-5; the match to TRBD2 covers 15 bases. This CDR3 spans 17 amino acids. The junction had 4 bases not matched to a gene; V was cut back by 1 base and J by 4 bases. Germline CDR1 and CDR2: SGHVS and FQNEAQ. The CDR3 region is CASSLDGLAGGRETQYF. The CDR3, as DNA: TGTGCCAGCAGCTTAGATGGACTAGCGGGGGGGCGAGAGACCCAGTACTTC.

Of note for this clone: At one end the junction does not follow the germline gene, possibly because of a read error. The chain carries TRBV5-1 and TRBJ2-6; D remains ambiguous. The germline gives CDR1 SGHRS, CDR2 YFSETQ. The CDR3 spans 17 residues. DNA of the CDR3: TGCGCCAGCTTTGCTGGATCGGTTCACAAGTCGGGCCAACGTCCTGACTTC. This translates into CASFAGSVHKSGQRPDF.

This clone has just a few counts. The chain recombines TRBV7-9 with TRBJ2-7; D unresolved. The CDR3 contains 13 residues. Germline V CDR1 and CDR2: SEHNR, FQNEAQ (reference sequence). V shed 1 base and J shed 6 bases, with 10 bases lying between them. The CDR3 coding sequence is TGTGCCAGCAGCTTAGTCGCTGGGGTCGAGCAGTACTTC. It is translated as CASSLVAGVEQYF.

The genes are TRBV5-4 and TRBJ2-3; no firm D call. The CDR3 covers 15 residues. Trimming pared 4 bases from V and 0 bases from J, leaving 12 bases between. Per germline, CDR1 SGHNT and CDR2 YYREEE (reference sequence). This CDR3 is CASSPDPSSTDTQYF. The CDR3 region has the DNA TGTGCCAGCAGCCCAGATCCTTCTAGCACAGATACGCAGTATTTT.